This T cell receptor beta chain was obtained from a study of beta chain features in type 1 diabetes. Study-wide results and limits: Patients showed naive, central memory and Treg TCRB repertoires that appeared more similar than those of healthy donors. In all four CD4+ subsets, TCRB CDR3 length was significantly, moderately reduced in type 1 diabetes.

The germline CDR1 and CDR2 sequences are LNHDA and SQIVND (reference sequence). Trimming cost V 4 bases and J 6 bases, with 20 bases left between them. This CDR3 spans 16 amino acids. Isolation of CD4+ naive, central memory, regulatory and stem cell-like memory cells was achieved by sorting via CD45RO/CCR7/CD25/CD127/CD95/CD27. Purities in excess of 95% were seen in all sorted populations. The isolated RNA, all of it, was reverse transcribed, so expressed TCRB transcripts were what got sequenced. Clones were read by immunoSEQ multiplex PCR, and TCRdb kept only the in-frame ones, dropping some. The repertoire has around 310,000 clones, roughly 12% of them found once; the top ten carry nearly 0.015%. This clone occurred a few times. Antigen specificity is unknown.

Sequenced input: naive CD4+ T cells from blood. The source is a woman aged 18-30 years with type 1 diabetes. This rearrangement joins TRBV19 to TRBJ2-3, with a possible D match to TRBD2 (5 bases). This CDR3 reads CASSTYGKAAGDTQYF. The CDR3, as DNA: TGTGCCAGTAGTACATACGGGAAGGCGGCTGGGGATACGCAGTATTTT.